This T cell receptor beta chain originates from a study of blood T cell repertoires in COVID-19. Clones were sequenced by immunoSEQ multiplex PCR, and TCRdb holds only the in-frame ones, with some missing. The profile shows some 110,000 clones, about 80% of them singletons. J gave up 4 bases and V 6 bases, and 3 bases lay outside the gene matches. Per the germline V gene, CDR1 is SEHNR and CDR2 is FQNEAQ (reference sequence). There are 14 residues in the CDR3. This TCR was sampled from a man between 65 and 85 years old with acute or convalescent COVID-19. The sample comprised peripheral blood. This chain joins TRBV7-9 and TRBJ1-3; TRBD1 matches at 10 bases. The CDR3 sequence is CASRTDRGGNTIYF. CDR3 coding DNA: TGTGCCAGCAGGACGGACAGGGGGGGAAACACCATATATTTT.